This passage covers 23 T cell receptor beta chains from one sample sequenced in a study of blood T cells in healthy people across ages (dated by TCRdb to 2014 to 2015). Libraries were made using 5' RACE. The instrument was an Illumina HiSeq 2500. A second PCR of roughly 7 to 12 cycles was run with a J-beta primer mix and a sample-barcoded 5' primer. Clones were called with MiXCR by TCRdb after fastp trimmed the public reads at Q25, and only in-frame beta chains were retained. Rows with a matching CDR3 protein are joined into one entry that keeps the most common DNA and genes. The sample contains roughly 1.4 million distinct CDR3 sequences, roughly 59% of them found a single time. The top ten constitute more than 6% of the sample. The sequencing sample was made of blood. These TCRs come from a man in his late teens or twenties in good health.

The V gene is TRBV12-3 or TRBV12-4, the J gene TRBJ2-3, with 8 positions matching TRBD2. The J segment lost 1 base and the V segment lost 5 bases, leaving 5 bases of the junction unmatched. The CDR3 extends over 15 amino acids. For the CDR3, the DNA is TGTGCCAGCAGTCTTAGCGGGAAGGGCACAGATACGCAGTATTTT. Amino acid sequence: CASSLSGKGTDTQYF.

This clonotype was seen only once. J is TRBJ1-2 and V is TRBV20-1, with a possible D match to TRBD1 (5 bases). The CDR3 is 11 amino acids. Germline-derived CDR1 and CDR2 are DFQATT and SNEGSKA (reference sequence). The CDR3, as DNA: TGCACCGCGCCGGGGGTAGATGGCTACACCTTC. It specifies CTAPGVDGYTF.

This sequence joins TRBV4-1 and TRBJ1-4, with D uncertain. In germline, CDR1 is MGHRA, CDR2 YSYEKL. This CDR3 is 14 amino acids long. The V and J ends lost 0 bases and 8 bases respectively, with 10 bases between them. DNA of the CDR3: TGCGCCAGCAGCCAAGACCGAGCTTCCGAAAAACTGTTTTTT. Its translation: CASSQDRASEKLFF.

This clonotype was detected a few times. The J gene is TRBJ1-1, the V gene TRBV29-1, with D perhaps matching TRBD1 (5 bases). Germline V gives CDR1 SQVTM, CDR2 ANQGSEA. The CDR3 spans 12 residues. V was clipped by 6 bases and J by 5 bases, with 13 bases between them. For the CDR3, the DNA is TGCAGCGTCGAATTGGGGGAGACTGAAGCTTTCTTT. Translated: CSVELGETEAFF. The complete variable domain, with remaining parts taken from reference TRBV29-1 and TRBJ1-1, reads SAVISQKPSRDICQRGTSLTIQCQVDSQVTMMFWYRQQPGQSLTLIATANQGSEATYESGFVIDKFPISRPNLTFSTLTVSNMSPEDSSIYLCSVELGETEAFFGQGTRLTVV.

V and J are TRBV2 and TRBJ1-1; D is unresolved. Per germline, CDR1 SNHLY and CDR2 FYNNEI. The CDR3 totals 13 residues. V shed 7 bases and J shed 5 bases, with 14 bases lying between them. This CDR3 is CASKSGSGTEAFF. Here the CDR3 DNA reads TGTGCCAGCAAATCTGGCAGCGGGACTGAAGCTTTCTTT.

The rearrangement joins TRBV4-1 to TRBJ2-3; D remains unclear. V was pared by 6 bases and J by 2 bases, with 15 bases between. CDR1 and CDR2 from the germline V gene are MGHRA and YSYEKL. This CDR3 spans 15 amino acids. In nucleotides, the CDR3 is TGCGCCAGCAGTGCTGGAGTGGGATTCACAGATACGCAGTATTTT. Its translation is CASSAGVGFTDTQYF.

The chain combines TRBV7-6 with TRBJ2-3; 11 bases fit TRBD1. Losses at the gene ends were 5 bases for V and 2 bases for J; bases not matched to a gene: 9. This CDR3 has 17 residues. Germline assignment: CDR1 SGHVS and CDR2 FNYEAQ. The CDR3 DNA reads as TGTGCCAGCAGCAATACTCGGACAGGGGGCTACACAGATACGCAGTATTTT. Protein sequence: CASSNTRTGGYTDTQYF.

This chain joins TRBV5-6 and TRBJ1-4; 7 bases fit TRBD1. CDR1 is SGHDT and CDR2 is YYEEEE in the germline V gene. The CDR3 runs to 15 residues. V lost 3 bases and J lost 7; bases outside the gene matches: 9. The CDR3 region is CASSSMTGWPEKLFF. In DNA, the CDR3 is TGTGCCAGCAGCTCAATGACAGGGTGGCCTGAAAAACTGTTTTTT. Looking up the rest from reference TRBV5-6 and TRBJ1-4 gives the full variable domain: DAGVTQSPTHLIKTRGQQVTLRCSPKSGHDTVSWYQQALGQGPQFIFQYYEEEERQRGNFPDRFSGHQFPNYSSELNVNALLLGDSALYLCASSSMTGWPEKLFFGSGTQLSVL.

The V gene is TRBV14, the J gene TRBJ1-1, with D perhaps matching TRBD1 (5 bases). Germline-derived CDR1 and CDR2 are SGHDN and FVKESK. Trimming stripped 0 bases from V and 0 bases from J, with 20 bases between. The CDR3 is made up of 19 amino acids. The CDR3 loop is CASSQDQGRRISMNTEAFF. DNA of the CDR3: TGTGCCAGCAGCCAAGATCAGGGTAGGCGGATATCAATGAACACTGAAGCTTTCTTT.

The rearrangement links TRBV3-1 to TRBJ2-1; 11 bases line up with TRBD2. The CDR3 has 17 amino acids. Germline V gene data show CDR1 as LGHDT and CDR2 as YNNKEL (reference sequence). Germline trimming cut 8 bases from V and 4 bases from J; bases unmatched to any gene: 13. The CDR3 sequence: CASGPSGGPTPYNEQFF. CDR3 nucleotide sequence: TGTGCCAGCGGCCCTAGCGGGGGGCCGACACCGTACAATGAGCAGTTCTTC.

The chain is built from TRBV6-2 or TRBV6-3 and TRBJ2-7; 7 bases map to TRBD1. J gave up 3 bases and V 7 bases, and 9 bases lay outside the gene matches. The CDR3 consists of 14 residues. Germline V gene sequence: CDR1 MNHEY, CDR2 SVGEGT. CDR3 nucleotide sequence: TGTGCCAGCAAACGCCTACAGGGGAACTACGAGCAGTACTTC. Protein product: CASKRLQGNYEQYF.

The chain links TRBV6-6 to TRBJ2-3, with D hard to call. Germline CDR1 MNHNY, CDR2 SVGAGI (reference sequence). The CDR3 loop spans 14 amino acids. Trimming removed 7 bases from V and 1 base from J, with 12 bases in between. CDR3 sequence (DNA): TGTGCCAGCAACCACGCTCCTCGCACAGATACGCAGTATTTT. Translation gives CASNHAPRTDTQYF.

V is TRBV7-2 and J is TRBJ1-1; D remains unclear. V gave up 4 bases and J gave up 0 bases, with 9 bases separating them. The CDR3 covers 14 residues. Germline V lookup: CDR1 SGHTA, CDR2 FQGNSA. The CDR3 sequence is CASSSHAVNTEAFF. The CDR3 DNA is TGTGCCAGCAGCTCCCACGCAGTGAACACTGAAGCTTTCTTT.

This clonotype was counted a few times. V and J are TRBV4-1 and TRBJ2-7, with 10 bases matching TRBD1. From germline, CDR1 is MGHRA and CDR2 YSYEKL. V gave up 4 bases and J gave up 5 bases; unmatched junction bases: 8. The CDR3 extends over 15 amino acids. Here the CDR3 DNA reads TGCGCCAGCAGCCTCACCACCGGGACAGGGGACGAGCAGTACTTC. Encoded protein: CASSLTTGTGDEQYF.

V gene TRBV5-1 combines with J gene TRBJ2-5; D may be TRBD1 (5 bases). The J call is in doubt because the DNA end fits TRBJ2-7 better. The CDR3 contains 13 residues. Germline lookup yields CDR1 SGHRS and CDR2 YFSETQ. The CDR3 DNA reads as TGCGCCAGCAGCTTGGTAAGGGGCCGCGAGCAGTACTTC. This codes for CASSLVRGREQYF.

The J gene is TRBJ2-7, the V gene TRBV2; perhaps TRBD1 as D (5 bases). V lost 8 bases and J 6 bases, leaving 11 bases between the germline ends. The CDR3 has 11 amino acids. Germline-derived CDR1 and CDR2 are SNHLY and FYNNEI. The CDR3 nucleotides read TGTGCCAGCGTTCAGGGATCCGAGCAGTACTTC. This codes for CASVQGSEQYF.

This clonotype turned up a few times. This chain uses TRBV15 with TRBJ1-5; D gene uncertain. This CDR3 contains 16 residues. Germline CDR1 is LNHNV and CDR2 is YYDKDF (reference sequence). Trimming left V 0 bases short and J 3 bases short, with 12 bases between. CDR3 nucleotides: TGTGCCACCAGCAGAGATCTTGAGCAGAACAATCAGCCCCAGCATTTT. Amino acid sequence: CATSRDLEQNNQPQHF.

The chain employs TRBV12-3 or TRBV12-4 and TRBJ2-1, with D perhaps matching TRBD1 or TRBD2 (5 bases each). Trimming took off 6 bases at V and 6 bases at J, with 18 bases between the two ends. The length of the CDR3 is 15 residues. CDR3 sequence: CASSLGLGTFNEQFF. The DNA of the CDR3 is TGTGCCAGCAGCTTGGGGCTAGGGACCTTCAATGAGCAGTTCTTC.

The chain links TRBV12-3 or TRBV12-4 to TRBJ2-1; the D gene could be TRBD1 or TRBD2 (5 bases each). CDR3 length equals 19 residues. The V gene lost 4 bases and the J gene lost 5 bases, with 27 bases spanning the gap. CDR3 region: CASSSPPGRLLMGDNEQFF. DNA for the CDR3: TGTGCCAGCAGTTCCCCCCCCGGCAGGCTCCTGATGGGGGACAATGAGCAGTTCTTC.

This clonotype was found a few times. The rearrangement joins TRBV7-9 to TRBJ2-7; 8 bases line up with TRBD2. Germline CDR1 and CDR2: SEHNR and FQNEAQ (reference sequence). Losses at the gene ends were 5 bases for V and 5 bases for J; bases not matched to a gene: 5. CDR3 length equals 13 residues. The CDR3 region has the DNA TGTGCCAGCAGCCTATACGGGGGGGACGAGCAGTACTTC. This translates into CASSLYGGDEQYF.

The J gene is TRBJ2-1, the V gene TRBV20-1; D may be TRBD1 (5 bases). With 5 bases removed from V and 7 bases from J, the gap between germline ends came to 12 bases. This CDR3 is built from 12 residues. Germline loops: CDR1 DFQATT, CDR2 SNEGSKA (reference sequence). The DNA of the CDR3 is TGCAGTGCTCAACGACAGCAAAATGAGCAGTTCTTC. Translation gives CSAQRQQNEQFF.

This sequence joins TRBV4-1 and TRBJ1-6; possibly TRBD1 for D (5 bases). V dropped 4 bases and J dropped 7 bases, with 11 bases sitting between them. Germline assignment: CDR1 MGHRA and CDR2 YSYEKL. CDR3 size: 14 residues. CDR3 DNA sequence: TGCGCCAGCAGCCCTCAGAGGGGCAATTCACCCCTCCACTTT. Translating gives CASSPQRGNSPLHF.

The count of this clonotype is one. CDR3 DNA sequence: TGTGCCAGCAGCTTAGAAAATTCCAACACTGAAGCTTTCTTT. The encoded protein is CASSLENSNTEAFF. The chain uses TRBV7-9 and TRBJ1-1; no clear D gene. This CDR3 is 14 amino acids long. Germline assignment: CDR1 SEHNR and CDR2 FQNEAQ (reference sequence). V was cut by 1 base and J by 2 bases, with 8 bases left in between.